The entry below describes one T cell receptor (beta chain). TCRdb's table, derived via immunoSEQ multiplex PCR, lists solely in-frame clones and lacks some. The table has over 150,000 clones, over 85% seen once. These data come from a study of control samples from healthy donors and cancer patients. Deletions cut 0 bases from V and 2 bases from J, with 5 bases between. This CDR3 is 14 amino acids long. Per the germline V gene, CDR1 is MNHNY and CDR2 is SVGAGI (reference sequence). The chain combines TRBV6-6 with TRBJ1-5; D gene unclear. The sequenced sample consisted of blood. The source is a man aged 35 to 55 in good health. CDR3 bases: TGTGCCAGCAGTTACTCAAGTGGCAATCAGCCCCAGCATTTT. Encoded protein: CASSYSSGNQPQHF.